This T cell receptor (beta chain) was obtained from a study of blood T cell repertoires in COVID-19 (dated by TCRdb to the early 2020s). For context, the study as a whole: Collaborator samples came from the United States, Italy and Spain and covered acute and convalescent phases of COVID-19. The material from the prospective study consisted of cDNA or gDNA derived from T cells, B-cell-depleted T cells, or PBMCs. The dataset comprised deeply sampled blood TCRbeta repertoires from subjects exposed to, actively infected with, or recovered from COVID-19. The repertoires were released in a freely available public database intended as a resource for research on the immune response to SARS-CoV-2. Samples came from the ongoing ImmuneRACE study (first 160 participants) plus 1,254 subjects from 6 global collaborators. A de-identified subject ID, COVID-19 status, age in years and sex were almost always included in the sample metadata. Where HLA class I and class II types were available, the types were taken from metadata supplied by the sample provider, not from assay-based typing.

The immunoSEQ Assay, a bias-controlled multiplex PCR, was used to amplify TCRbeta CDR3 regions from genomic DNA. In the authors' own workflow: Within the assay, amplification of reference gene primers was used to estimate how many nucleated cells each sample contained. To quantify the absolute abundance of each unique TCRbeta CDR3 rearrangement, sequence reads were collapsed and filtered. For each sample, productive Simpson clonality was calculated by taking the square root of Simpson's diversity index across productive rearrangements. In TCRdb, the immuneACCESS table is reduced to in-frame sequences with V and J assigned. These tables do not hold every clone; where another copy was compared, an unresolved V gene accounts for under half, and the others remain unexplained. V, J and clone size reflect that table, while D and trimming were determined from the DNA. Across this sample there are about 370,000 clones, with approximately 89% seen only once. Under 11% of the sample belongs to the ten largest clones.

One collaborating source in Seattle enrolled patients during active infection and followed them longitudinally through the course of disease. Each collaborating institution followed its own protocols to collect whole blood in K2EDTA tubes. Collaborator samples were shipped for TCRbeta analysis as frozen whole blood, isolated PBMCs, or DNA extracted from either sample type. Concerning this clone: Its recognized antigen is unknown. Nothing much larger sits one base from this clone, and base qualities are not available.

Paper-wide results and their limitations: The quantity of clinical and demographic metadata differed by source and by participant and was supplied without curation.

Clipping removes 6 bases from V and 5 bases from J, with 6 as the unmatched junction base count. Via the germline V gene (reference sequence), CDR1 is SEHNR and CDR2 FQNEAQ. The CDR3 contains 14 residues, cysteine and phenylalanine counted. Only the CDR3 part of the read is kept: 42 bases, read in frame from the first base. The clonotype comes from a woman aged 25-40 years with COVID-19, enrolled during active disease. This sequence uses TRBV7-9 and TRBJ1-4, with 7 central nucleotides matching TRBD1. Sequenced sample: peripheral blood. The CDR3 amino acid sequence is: CASSREQGNEKLFF. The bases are TGTGCCAGCAGTCGGGAACAGGGGAATGAAAAACTGTTTTTT.